These 27 T cell receptor beta chains were sequenced from one sample in a study of response to subunit inactivated influenza vaccine. TCRdb passed the RT-PCR reads through MiXCR, listing each CDR3 protein once. This sample has about 700,000 distinct CDR3 sequences, with approximately 14% found just once. The sample consisted of PBMCs from blood, taken roughly 12 days after vaccination. The receptors were gathered from a man aged 45-65 years who received an inactivated influenza vaccine.

This clonotype was found many times. The chain employs TRBV12-3 or TRBV12-4 and TRBJ1-5; possibly TRBD1 for D (5 bases). This CDR3 comprises 14 residues. Trimming removed 3 bases from V and 4 bases from J, with 10 bases in between. The CDR3 here is CASSFRDGNQPQHF. CDR3 DNA sequence: TGTGCCAGCAGTTTCAGGGATGGTAATCAGCCCCAGCATTTT.

This chain connects TRBV7-3 to TRBJ2-5, with D possibly TRBD1 on 5 matching bases. Looked up from germline, CDR1 is SGHTA and CDR2 is FQGTGA. Trimming stripped 2 bases from V and 2 bases from J, with 12 bases between. This CDR3 spans 15 amino acids. The CDR3 loop reads CASSLSGSGQETQYF. For the CDR3, the DNA is TGTGCCAGCAGCTTATCCGGGTCAGGGCAAGAGACCCAGTACTTC.

This clonotype came up a few times. The chain couples TRBV2 to TRBJ2-3; 8 bases agree with TRBD1. Germline V gene lookup returns CDR1 SNHLY and CDR2 FYNNEI. V shed 3 bases, J shed 4 bases, and the junction held 9 bases outside the gene matches. The CDR3 sequence is 16 residues long. The CDR3 reads CASSDWTGRGSDTQYF. CDR3 nucleotide sequence: TGTGCCAGCAGTGACTGGACAGGGCGTGGGTCAGATACGCAGTATTTT.

V is TRBV20-1 and J is TRBJ2-7, with D possibly being TRBD1 (5 bases). V lost 5 bases to trimming and J lost 0 bases, with 14 bases between them. Germline CDR1 and CDR2: DFQATT and SNEGSKA (reference sequence). The CDR3 consists of 14 residues. CDR3 sequence (DNA): TGCAGTGCTGGCGTGGACACGAGCTCCTACGAGCAGTACTTC. Protein: CSAGVDTSSYEQYF.

This clonotype was seen more than once but under ten times. The V gene is TRBV10-3, the J gene TRBJ2-7; TRBD2 agrees at 10 bases. The CDR3 extends over 14 amino acids. V shed 4 bases, J shed 3 bases, and the junction held 3 bases outside the gene matches. The germline CDR1 and CDR2 sequences are ENHRY and SYGVKD. CDR3 sequence: CAISVSSGGYEQYF. CDR3 DNA: TGTGCCATCAGTGTTTCTAGCGGGGGCTACGAGCAGTACTTC.

This clonotype was recorded a few times. J is TRBJ2-3 and V is TRBV7-3; TRBD1 matches 9 bases. The CDR3 is 17 amino acids. The V and J ends lost 1 base and 7 bases, in that order; junction bases with no gene match: 12. In germline, CDR1 is SGHTA, CDR2 FQGTGA. The DNA for the CDR3 is TGTGCCAGCAGCTTAAGGCACGGACAGGGGCTTTCAAATACGCAGTATTTT. The encoded protein is CASSLRHGQGLSNTQYF.

The genes are TRBV9 and TRBJ1-4, with D unclear. CDR3 length: 15 residues. Trimming left V 0 bases short and J 2 bases short, with 8 bases between. Germline loops: CDR1 SGDLS, CDR2 YYNGEE. The CDR3 loop is CASSVEGSTNEKLFF. The CDR3 DNA reads TGTGCCAGCAGCGTAGAAGGGTCTACTAATGAAAAACTGTTTTTT.

The chain recombines TRBV12-3 or TRBV12-4 with TRBJ1-1; D uncertain. Trimming left V 6 bases short and J 4 bases short, with 12 bases between. The length of the CDR3 is 13 residues. CDR3 sequence (DNA): TGTGCCAGCAGACTTGGGGTTTCCACTGAAGCTTTCTTT. Translating gives CASRLGVSTEAFF.

The chain carries TRBV11-2 and TRBJ2-3; 11 nucleotides align to TRBD2. V was clipped by 1 base and J by 0 bases; unmatched bases: 6. CDR1 and CDR2 (germline): SGHAT, FQNNGV. The CDR3 contains 18 residues. CDR3 region: CASSLVGGLADSTDTQYF. In DNA form, the CDR3 reads TGTGCCAGCAGCTTAGTGGGGGGACTAGCGGATAGCACAGATACGCAGTATTTT.

The rearrangement uses TRBV6-1 and TRBJ2-1; 7 bases match TRBD2. CDR1 MNHNS and CDR2 SASEGT come from the germline V gene. CDR3 length: 13 amino acids. V lost 6 bases to trimming and J lost 6 bases; unmatched junction nucleotides: 5. The CDR3 nucleotides read TGTGCCAGCAGGCGGGAGTTCGGCAATGAGCAGTTCTTC. Its protein is CASRREFGNEQFF.

This clonotype was recorded many times. The chain is built from TRBV6-2 or TRBV6-3 and TRBJ2-1; D not resolved. Germline CDR1 MNHEY, CDR2 SVGEGT. V gave up 0 bases and J gave up 6 bases, with 3 bases separating them. This CDR3 has 12 amino acids. DNA for the CDR3: TGTGCCAGCAGTTACTCGTTCAATGAGCAGTTCTTC. Amino acids: CASSYSFNEQFF.

The gene calls are TRBV4-1 and TRBJ2-7; a weak D match, TRBD1 (6 bases). V was shortened by 6 bases and J by 3 bases, with 27 bases between the two germline ends. Germline V gene lookup returns CDR1 MGHRA and CDR2 YSYEKL. This CDR3 is 18 amino acids long. The DNA for the CDR3 is TGCGCCAGCAGTCCCCGTTGGACAGCTCGAGGGCTTAACTACGAGCAGTACTTC. Its translation is CASSPRWTARGLNYEQYF.

The chain carries TRBV10-2 and TRBJ1-2; D not certain. This CDR3 spans 12 amino acids. V was clipped by 3 bases and J by 2 bases, with 4 bases between them. Germline V gene sequence: CDR1 WSHSY, CDR2 SAAADI. CDR3 sequence reads: CASSDMNYGYTF. The CDR3 DNA is TGCGCCAGCAGTGACATGAACTATGGCTACACCTTC.

The rearrangement links TRBV7-2 to TRBJ2-1, with D hard to call. Germline V gene sequence: CDR1 SGHTA, CDR2 FQGNSA. The CDR3 runs 13 residues. V lost 6 bases and J lost 5, with 11 bases in between. The CDR3 DNA follows: TGTGCCAGCAGTCAAAGCAAGGACAATGAGCAGTTCTTC. Translating gives CASSQSKDNEQFF.

This rearrangement joins TRBV6-5 to TRBJ2-3; 9 bases match TRBD2. This CDR3 has 17 amino acids. Germline V gives CDR1 MNHEY, CDR2 SVGAGI. With 0 bases clipped from V and 2 bases from J, the junction kept 6 bases outside the gene matches. The DNA of the CDR3 is TGTGCCAGCAGTTACTCGGCTGCGGGAGGGTACACAGATACGCAGTATTTT. Its protein is CASSYSAAGGYTDTQYF.

The V call is TRBV20-1, the J call TRBJ2-1, with TRBD1 matching 10 bases. J gave up 0 bases and V 5 bases, and 7 bases lay outside the gene matches. Germline V CDR1 and CDR2: DFQATT, SNEGSKA (reference sequence). This CDR3 has 16 residues. The DNA for the CDR3 is TGCAGTGCTTTACCGAGACAGGGGGCCTCCTACAATGAGCAGTTCTTC. Protein: CSALPRQGASYNEQFF.

This clonotype was seen a few times. V usage is TRBV9 and J usage is TRBJ2-5; D unclear. Germline CDR1 SGDLS, CDR2 YYNGEE. The CDR3 spans 15 residues. V shed 3 bases and J shed 0 bases, with 12 bases lying between them. The CDR3 DNA reads TGTGCCAGCAGCGCTATGGGCTGGGACCAAGAGACCCAGTACTTC. Translating it yields CASSAMGWDQETQYF.

Only a few counts were recorded for this clonotype. J is TRBJ2-7 and V is TRBV28; no clear D. The CDR3 loop spans 11 amino acids. Germline values: CDR1 MDHEN, CDR2 SYDVKM. The ends were cut back, 6 bases at V and 6 bases at J, with 9 bases in the middle. The CDR3: CASRLTSEQYF. As DNA, the CDR3 is TGTGCCAGCAGGTTAACTTCCGAGCAGTACTTC.

The gene calls are TRBV7-3 and TRBJ2-1, with 7 bases lining up with TRBD2. V was clipped by 2 bases and J by 5 bases; unmatched bases: 6. CDR1 SGHTA and CDR2 FQGTGA come from the germline V gene. The CDR3 has 15 amino acids. The CDR3 spells CASSLAGAPNNEQFF. The CDR3 DNA is TGTGCCAGCAGCTTAGCGGGAGCCCCGAACAATGAGCAGTTCTTC.

In this sample, this clonotype turned up many times. The chain couples TRBV11-1 to TRBJ2-1, with 8 bases aligning to TRBD2. The CDR3 runs 15 residues. V shed 3 bases, J shed 7 bases, and the junction held 8 bases outside the gene matches. CDR1 is SGHAT and CDR2 is FQDESV in the germline V gene (reference sequence). The CDR3: CASSLGSGDWNEQFF. For the CDR3, the DNA is TGTGCCAGCAGCTTGGGTAGCGGGGATTGGAATGAGCAGTTCTTC.

The J gene is TRBJ2-1, the V gene TRBV9, with 11 bases identical to TRBD2. This CDR3 region has 16 residues. Germline V gene lookup returns CDR1 SGDLS and CDR2 YYNGEE. Trimming removed 4 bases from V and 6 bases from J; junction bases left unmatched: 9. Here the CDR3 reads CASSPVPLAGGNEQFF. CDR3 nucleotides: TGTGCCAGCAGCCCCGTTCCTCTAGCGGGGGGCAATGAGCAGTTCTTC.

This clonotype appeared a few times. J is TRBJ1-4 and V is TRBV20-1, with a weak D call TRBD1 (5 bases). The CDR3 totals 12 residues. V was trimmed by 6 bases and J by 8 bases, leaving 13 bases between them. The germline V gene has CDR1 DFQATT and CDR2 SNEGSKA (reference sequence). The CDR3 region is CSAPGGTEKLFF. DNA for the CDR3: TGCAGTGCGCCCGGGGGGACCGAAAAACTGTTTTTT.

This clonotype was observed a few times. The CDR3 loop is CSAERDKTTDTQYF. CDR3 DNA sequence: TGCAGTGCTGAAAGGGACAAGACAACAGATACGCAGTATTTT. The chain combines TRBV20-1 with TRBJ2-3; TRBD1 is a possible D gene (6 bases). V lost 5 bases and J lost 3, with 15 bases in between. The CDR3 runs to 14 residues. Germline V lookup: CDR1 DFQATT, CDR2 SNEGSKA (reference sequence).

This clonotype appeared a few times. The chain employs TRBV7-9 and TRBJ1-1; weak D call: TRBD1 (6 bases). Germline V CDR1 and CDR2: SEHNR, FQNEAQ (reference sequence). The CDR3 is 15 residues long. V lost 4 bases to trimming and J lost 5 bases, with 17 bases between them. CDR3 DNA sequence: TGTGCCAGCAGCTCGCGGGGGGGCGCGGAGACTGAAGCTTTCTTT. It yields the protein CASSSRGGAETEAFF.

The V and J genes are TRBV29-1 and TRBJ1-3; 8 bases map to TRBD1. V trimming: 4 bases; J trimming: 3 bases; junction bases outside the gene matches: 5. The germline V gene has CDR1 SQVTM and CDR2 ANQGSEA. The CDR3 totals 14 residues. The CDR3 is CSVVTGGFGNTIYF. The CDR3 coding sequence is TGCAGCGTTGTAACAGGGGGTTTTGGAAACACCATATATTTT.

The chain has TRBV7-8 and TRBJ2-1; the D gene is possibly TRBD2 (6 bases). The CDR3 runs 15 residues. CDR1 is SGHVS, CDR2 FQNEAQ, per germline. With 1 base removed from V and 4 bases from J, the gap between germline ends came to 11 bases. The chain's CDR3 is CASSLVSGVYNEQFF. The DNA for the CDR3 is TGTGCCAGCAGCTTAGTTAGCGGAGTATACAATGAGCAGTTCTTC.

This rearrangement joins TRBV7-9 to TRBJ1-1; D call uncertain. V was shortened by 5 bases and J by 8 bases, with 18 bases between the two germline ends. This CDR3 has 14 residues. The V gene's germline CDR1 is SEHNR and CDR2 FQNEAQ (reference sequence). CDR3 nucleotide sequence: TGTGCCAGCAGCCCGACACGGCCGTCTGGGGAAGCTTTCTTT. Encoded protein: CASSPTRPSGEAFF. Full variable domain (rest looked up from reference TRBV7-9 and TRBJ1-1): DTGVSQNPRHKITKRGQNVTFRCDPISEHNRLYWYRQTLGQGPEFLTYFQNEAQLEKSRLLSDRFSAERPKGSFSTLEIQRTEQGDSAMYLCASSPTRPSGEAFFGQGTRLTVV.